This passage covers 11 T cell receptor beta chains from one sample sequenced in a study of OX40 agonist ivuxolimab in advanced cancers. Here immunoSEQ multiplex PCR was the method, and the copy in TCRdb shows in-frame clones only, minus some. The data hold approximately 15,000 clones, with 80% observed a single time. Sequenced here: CD4+ or CD8+ T cells sorted from blood, sampled in a trial of the OX40 agonist ivuxolimab. Source of these receptors: an adult with an advanced solid tumor such as melanoma, head and neck, liver or kidney cancer.

The V gene is TRBV27, the J gene TRBJ2-3; unclear D gene. Trimming pared 3 bases from V and 6 bases from J, leaving 4 bases between. Germline V gene data show CDR1 as MNHEY and CDR2 as SMNVEV (reference sequence). This CDR3 contains 11 residues. The DNA for the CDR3 is TGTGCCAGCAGTTTTTTTGATACGCAGTATTTT. Its protein is CASSFFDTQYF.

This clone was seen once. V gene TRBV5-5 combines with J gene TRBJ1-3; 7 bases align to TRBD1. V shed 2 bases and J 1 base; nucleotides not matched to a gene: 6. CDR3 length equals 16 residues. Looked up from germline, CDR1 is SGHKS and CDR2 is YYEKEE (reference sequence). The CDR3 DNA sequence: TGTGCCAGCAGCTTTCCGGCAGGGGGATCTGGAAACACCATATATTTT. Residues: CASSFPAGGSGNTIYF.

As concerns this clone: A junction boundary mismatches the germline segment, possibly from a read error. The chain couples TRBV7-8 to TRBJ2-7, with D tentatively TRBD2 (5 bases). CDR1 SGHVS and CDR2 FQNEAQ come from the germline V gene. CDR3 length: 17 amino acids. CDR3 amino acids: CASSQEGLGSGPYEQYF. As DNA, the CDR3 is TGCGCCAGCAGCCAAGAGGGTCTAGGCTCAGGCCCCTACGAGCAGTACTTC.

J is TRBJ2-7 and V is TRBV28; D call uncertain. The CDR3 extends over 16 amino acids. V lost 4 bases to trimming and J lost 4 bases, with 20 bases between them. Germline lookup yields CDR1 MDHEN and CDR2 SYDVKM. CDR3 DNA: TGTGCCAGCAGTTACCCTCCGGCGGACGGCCGTTACGAGCAGTACTTC. This gives the protein CASSYPPADGRYEQYF.

DNA for the CDR3: TGTGCCAGCAGTTTGGCCGGCGAGCAGTACTTC. Translated, it gives CASSLAGEQYF. The V gene is TRBV27, the J gene TRBJ2-7; D unresolved. The germline V gene encodes CDR1 MNHEY and CDR2 SMNVEV (reference sequence). CDR3 size: 11 residues. Trimming took off 3 bases at V and 6 bases at J, with 6 bases between the two ends.

By frequency in the sample, this clone is medium-sized. The CDR3 nucleotides read TGCGCCAGCAGCTACGGGACAAACTTAAACACCATATATTTT. Translation: CASSYGTNLNTIYF. The chain employs TRBV5-1 and TRBJ1-3, with TRBD1 as a possible D gene (6 bases). The CDR3 length is 14 residues. With 3 bases removed from V and 6 bases from J, the gap between germline ends came to 13 bases. The germline gives CDR1 SGHRS, CDR2 YFSETQ.

The chain has TRBV27 and TRBJ2-6; D not certain. The CDR3 covers 13 residues. CDR1 is MNHEY, CDR2 SMNVEV, per germline (reference sequence). DNA of the CDR3: TGTGCTTCCGGCCTTTCTGGGGCCAACGTCCTGACTTTC. Protein product: CASGLSGANVLTF.

The chain carries TRBV19 and TRBJ1-1; D gene uncertain. CDR3 size: 13 residues. Trimming took off 7 bases at V and 7 bases at J, with 16 bases between the two ends. CDR1 is LNHDA and CDR2 is SQIVND in the germline V gene (reference sequence). The DNA of the CDR3 is TGTGCCAGTACCAGAGACGGCTCAGTTGAAGCTTTCTTT. Protein sequence: CASTRDGSVEAFF.

The chain uses TRBV7-9 and TRBJ2-7, with 8 bases lining up with TRBD1. The V gene end was trimmed by 4 bases and the J gene end by 2 bases; junction bases not matched to a gene: 4. Germline-derived CDR1 and CDR2 are SEHNR and FQNEAQ (reference sequence). This CDR3 comprises 14 residues. CDR3 sequence: CASSSGTGAYEQYF. For the CDR3, the DNA is TGTGCCAGCAGCTCCGGGACAGGAGCCTACGAGCAGTACTTC.

This clone came up a few times. Other DNA sequences in the sample encode the same CDR3. The V gene is TRBV7-9, the J gene TRBJ2-7; D unresolved. The V gene lost 2 bases and the J gene lost 3 bases, with 5 bases spanning the gap. This CDR3 comprises 12 residues. Germline loops: CDR1 SEHNR, CDR2 FQNEAQ (reference sequence). The CDR3 reads CASSLNSYEQYF. The DNA of the CDR3 is TGTGCCAGCAGCTTAAACAGCTACGAGCAGTACTTC.

This clone was picked up a small number of times. This chain connects TRBV7-9 to TRBJ2-3; no clear D gene. The CDR3 loop spans 12 amino acids. V was shortened by 2 bases and J by 0 bases, with 0 bases between the two germline ends. Germline V CDR1 and CDR2: SEHNR, FQNEAQ (reference sequence). CDR3 nucleotide sequence: TGTGCCAGCAGCTTAAGCACAGATACGCAGTATTTT. It yields the protein CASSLSTDTQYF.